This T cell receptor (beta chain) was recovered during a study of blood T cells in healthy people across ages (dated by TCRdb to between 2015 and 2016). For the wider study: Template switching captured roughly one uniquely barcoded TCR beta cDNA molecule per two T cells in model experiments. The study measured age-related changes in TCR beta repertoire diversity using deep sequencing normalized with unique cDNA molecular identifiers. The donors were split into four age groups: young (average about 15 years), middle-aged (39), aged (roughly 60) and long-lived (roughly 86). To avoid experimental bias, donors of different ages were spread randomly across the sequencing lanes. For two donors (one aged 18 to 29 and one aged 80 or older), the study analyzed two additional independent replicas of 1 million unique cDNA reads from the same blood draw.

The library was obtained by 5' RACE. The sequencer was an Illumina HiSeq 2500. A second PCR of about 7 to 12 cycles was performed with a sample-barcoded 5' primer and a J-beta primer mix. A unique molecular identifier was introduced onto each TCR beta cDNA molecule by a template-switch 5' adaptor carrying 12 random nucleotides. Each sample yielded at least 3 million CDR3-containing paired-end reads. All of the RNA was converted into first-strand cDNA using the Mint cDNA synthesis kit, with a TRBC-specific oligonucleotide serving as the primer. Following uracil-DNA glycosylase treatment, a first 18-cycle PCR with universal primers M1SS and BC2_uni_R was performed on all cDNA. On the authors' methods: Each sample was normalized by randomly selecting 1 million high-quality reads, each carrying a distinct molecular identifier. Reads with shared molecular identifiers were discarded instead of being binned into consensus sequences. CDR3 identification, clonotype clustering and error correction used MiTCR with a Q25 quality threshold and the strictest error-elimination algorithm. A nonparametric unseen species model with Euler transformation was used to estimate lower-bound total TCR beta diversity. TCRdb cleaned the public reads at Q25 with fastp, built clones with MiXCR and kept in-frame beta chains. Duplicate CDR3 protein sequences are folded into a single record with the most common DNA and genes. These V and J calls derive from TCRdb rather than the authors' analysis. In all, the sample holds over 950,000 distinct CDR3 sequences, and more than 30% of those were seen once. Approximately 14% of the sample comes from the top ten.

Remarks on this clonotype: This clone's antigen is unknown. Nothing much larger sits one base from this clone, and base qualities are not available.

Broader findings and caveats from the paper: Estimates of total diversity based on one million sequenced T cells were regarded as lower bounds and as underestimates. Observed TCR beta diversity correlated strongly with the percentage of naive T cells measured by flow cytometry. As age increased, observed TCR beta diversity per million T cells dropped in a roughly linear way, and a significant reduction was already evident by age 40. The long-lived group showed more naive CD4+ T cells, fewer expanded clones and increased TCR diversity than the aged group, suggesting age selection. The CMV infection status of donors was not known, potentially confounding age-related changes in expanded clonotypes. Since profiling was done on bulk unsorted PBMCs, naive and antigen-experienced compartments could not be conclusively compared.

CDR1 and CDR2 are drawn from the germline V gene (reference sequence): LGHDT, YNNKEL. From cysteine to phenylalanine, the CDR3 is 14 amino acids long. Only the CDR3 part of the read is kept: 42 bases, read in frame from the first base. A distance of 9 bases separates the germline ends of V and J, which lose 1 base and 5 bases respectively. Donors were 35 to 40 systemically healthy Caucasian individuals from Russia aged roughly 6 to 95 years. Each donor gave around 9.5 milliliters of peripheral blood, collected into EDTA-treated Vacutainer tubes. Ficoll-Paque density-gradient centrifugation was used to isolate PBMCs, with at least 6.5 million per sample. Total RNA was extracted from PBMCs with Trizol reagent, with at least 6 micrograms obtained per sample. For every donor, an aliquot of PBMCs went through flow cytometry to measure the percentages of naive CD45RAhigh/CD27high T cells.

This TCR was sampled from a man between 18 and 29 years old in good health. The source material was blood. The sequence joins TRBV3-1 to TRBJ1-5; TRBD1 is a weak D gene call, 5 bases matching. The CDR3 corresponds to CASSQASGHQPQHF. The sequence in DNA is TGTGCCAGCAGCCAAGCTTCAGGGCATCAGCCCCAGCATTTT.